Each of the 16 T cell receptor beta chains below was sequenced from the same sample in a study of shared clonotypes between healthy human individuals. Naive CD8 cells were CD45RO-negative, positively selected for CCR7, excluding terminally differentiated effector memory CD45RA+ cells. The method was immunoSEQ multiplex PCR; TCRdb's version includes in-frame clones alone and lacks a portion of them. The data contain about 1,800,000 clones, about 95% of them singletons. Source material: naive CD8+ T cells sorted from blood. These receptors were taken from a man between 18 and 35 years old in good health.

In DNA form, the CDR3 reads TGTGCCAGCAGCTTAGCTATGGATGTAGCCAAAAACATTCAGTACTTC. This codes for CASSLAMDVAKNIQYF. The gene calls are TRBV7-9 and TRBJ2-4; no clear D gene. Trimming shortened V by 0 bases and J by 0 bases, and 9 bases separated the two germline ends. The CDR3 covers 16 residues. Per germline, CDR1 SEHNR and CDR2 FQNEAQ (reference sequence).

In the case of this clone: The sample contains more than one DNA sequence encoding this CDR3. This chain's CDR3 is CASSPGTGDYEQYF. For the CDR3, the DNA is TGTGCCAGCAGCCCCGGGACAGGAGATTACGAGCAGTACTTC. The chain recombines TRBV7-6 with TRBJ2-7, with TRBD1 identical over 8 bases. The length of the CDR3 is 14 residues. Germline loops: CDR1 SGHVS, CDR2 FNYEAQ. The V segment lost 5 bases and the J segment 4 bases; nucleotides outside the gene matches: 7.

This clone was seen only once. The V gene is TRBV5-4, the J gene TRBJ1-2; D ambiguous. V was shortened by 0 bases and J by 6 bases, with 12 bases between the two germline ends. The germline V gene has CDR1 SGHNT and CDR2 YYREEE (reference sequence). This CDR3 has 14 amino acids. CDR3 DNA: TGTGCCAGCAGCTTGGATCCGGAAATAGATGGCTACACCTTC. This sequence encodes CASSLDPEIDGYTF.

The genes are TRBV28 and TRBJ1-2, with a possible D match to TRBD1 (5 bases). The germline gives CDR1 MDHEN, CDR2 SYDVKM. V was clipped by 4 bases and J by 1 base, with 13 bases between them. This CDR3 region has 15 residues. The CDR3 DNA is TGTGCCAGCAGTTCCTCCCCAGGGATTAACTATGGCTACACCTTC. Protein sequence: CASSSSPGINYGYTF.

This clone was observed a few times. This rearrangement joins TRBV29-1 to TRBJ1-2, with TRBD1 matching 8 bases. V gave up 6 bases and J gave up 5 bases; unmatched junction bases: 8. From germline, CDR1 is SQVTM and CDR2 ANQGSEA. CDR3 size: 13 residues. This CDR3 is CSVGGTGRYGYTF. The CDR3 DNA sequence: TGCAGCGTAGGCGGGACAGGTCGTTATGGCTACACCTTC.

The chain couples TRBV7-9 to TRBJ2-1; tentative D call: TRBD2 (6 bases). The CDR3 totals 16 residues. Trimming left V 1 base short and J 7 bases short, with 17 bases between. Germline V gives CDR1 SEHNR, CDR2 FQNEAQ (reference sequence). The CDR3 region is CASSLVILATENEQFF. DNA of the CDR3: TGTGCCAGCAGCTTAGTAATCCTAGCGACGGAGAATGAGCAGTTCTTC.

The V and J genes are TRBV11-2 and TRBJ2-1; D might be TRBD1 or TRBD2, each matching 5 bases. The CDR3 consists of 18 residues. In germline, CDR1 is SGHAT, CDR2 FQNNGV. V was cut by 5 bases and J by 3 bases, with 23 bases left in between. The DNA for the CDR3 is TGTGCCAGCAGCCCTGGTCCCCAGCAAGGGACCGTCTACAATGAGCAGTTCTTC. Residues: CASSPGPQQGTVYNEQFF.

This clone has more than one count but fewer than ten. The chain links TRBV19 to TRBJ1-3; D gene unclear. Germline V gene lookup returns CDR1 LNHDA and CDR2 SQIVND (reference sequence). Trimming pared 2 bases from V and 4 bases from J, leaving 12 bases between. This CDR3 has 15 residues. CDR3: CASSIRASQGNTIYF. CDR3 coding DNA: TGTGCCAGTAGTATAAGGGCAAGCCAAGGAAACACCATATATTTT.

The V call is TRBV11-2, the J call TRBJ2-2, with D perhaps assigned TRBD1 or TRBD2 (5 bases each). Germline loops: CDR1 SGHAT, CDR2 FQNNGV. The germline V and J ends were trimmed by 0 bases and 7 bases, with 18 bases remaining between them. The CDR3 has 17 amino acids. The CDR3 loop reads CASSLDHLGDGFGELFF. The CDR3 DNA sequence: TGTGCCAGCAGCTTAGACCACCTCGGGGACGGATTCGGGGAGCTGTTTTTT.

The V call is TRBV4-1, the J call TRBJ2-7; D is ambiguous. Germline assignment: CDR1 MGHRA and CDR2 YSYEKL. The V gene lost 3 bases and the J gene lost 2 bases, with 11 bases spanning the gap. The CDR3 has 14 residues. CDR3 in amino acids: CASSHGQVPYEQYF. CDR3 nucleotide sequence: TGCGCCAGCAGCCACGGGCAGGTACCCTACGAGCAGTACTTC.

This sequence joins TRBV7-9 and TRBJ2-2; 8 positions match TRBD1. The V gene end was trimmed by 5 bases and the J gene end by 1 base; junction bases not matched to a gene: 3. CDR3 length: 15 residues. Germline V gene sequence: CDR1 SEHNR, CDR2 FQNEAQ (reference sequence). CDR3 DNA sequence: TGTGCCAGCAGCACAGGACAGGGGAACACCGGGGAGCTGTTTTTT. The encoded protein is CASSTGQGNTGELFF.

V gene TRBV9 combines with J gene TRBJ1-3, with D possibly TRBD1 on 5 matching bases. In germline, CDR1 is SGDLS, CDR2 YYNGEE. The CDR3 extends over 15 amino acids. The V gene lost 4 bases and the J gene lost 11 bases, with 22 bases spanning the gap. CDR3 nucleotide sequence: TGTGCCAGCAGCAGCGGGGGTGGCTCTGGCAGCGCCATATATTTT. Translated, it gives CASSSGGGSGSAIYF.

This chain uses TRBV2 with TRBJ1-1; a possible D gene is TRBD1 (6 bases). The V end lost 2 bases, the J end lost 5 bases, and 9 bases lay between the germline ends. CDR1 SNHLY and CDR2 FYNNEI come from the germline V gene. The CDR3 is 13 residues long. CDR3 amino acids: CASSEIGGTEAFF. CDR3 sequence (DNA): TGTGCCAGCAGTGAAATAGGGGGGACTGAAGCTTTCTTT.

A remark on this clone: Distinct nucleotide sequences in the sample also encode this CDR3. The chain couples TRBV4-1 to TRBJ2-7; 11 bases match TRBD2. Trimming at V came to 3 bases and at J to 1 base, leaving 2 bases not matched to a gene. CDR3 length equals 15 residues. Looked up from germline, CDR1 is MGHRA and CDR2 is YSYEKL. CDR3 in amino acids: CASSQIAGGSYEQYF. CDR3 DNA sequence: TGCGCCAGCAGCCAGATAGCGGGAGGGTCCTACGAGCAGTACTTC.

V usage is TRBV7-9 and J usage is TRBJ2-1; 14 nucleotides agree with TRBD2. V lost 5 bases and J lost 3; bases outside the gene matches: 0. Looked up from germline, CDR1 is SEHNR and CDR2 is FQNEAQ (reference sequence). This CDR3 spans 15 amino acids. The CDR3 here is CASSGLAGGYNEQFF. The DNA for the CDR3 is TGTGCCAGCAGCGGACTAGCGGGGGGCTACAATGAGCAGTTCTTC.

This clone was observed a single time. Additional DNA sequences in this sample encode the identical CDR3. The V gene is TRBV9, the J gene TRBJ2-3, with D unresolved. Germline-derived CDR1 and CDR2 are SGDLS and YYNGEE. Deletions cut 0 bases from V and 2 bases from J, with 4 bases between. CDR3 length equals 13 residues. CDR3 in DNA: TGTGCCAGCAGCGTAGGGCACACAGATACGCAGTATTTT. It encodes CASSVGHTDTQYF.